This T cell receptor beta chain was recovered during a study of shared clonotypes between healthy human individuals. The assay was run at deep level. Clones were sequenced by immunoSEQ multiplex PCR, and TCRdb holds only the in-frame ones, with some missing. The sample has approximately 1.5 million clones, 95% to 99% seen once; the top ten hold about 0.45%. Germline V CDR1 and CDR2: LNHDA, SQIVND (reference sequence). This CDR3 region has 17 residues. With 2 bases removed from V and 3 bases from J, the gap between germline ends came to 20 bases. The receptor was derived from a man aged 25 to 40 in good health. Input material: naive CD4+ T cells sorted from blood. Subset denoted: CD45RA+ positively selected. The chain carries TRBV19 and TRBJ2-7; D tentatively reads TRBD1 or TRBD2 (6 bases each). The CDR3 is CASSIRGAGTRDYEQYF. The CDR3 DNA reads TGTGCCAGTAGTATAAGGGGGGCCGGGACACGCGACTACGAGCAGTACTTC.